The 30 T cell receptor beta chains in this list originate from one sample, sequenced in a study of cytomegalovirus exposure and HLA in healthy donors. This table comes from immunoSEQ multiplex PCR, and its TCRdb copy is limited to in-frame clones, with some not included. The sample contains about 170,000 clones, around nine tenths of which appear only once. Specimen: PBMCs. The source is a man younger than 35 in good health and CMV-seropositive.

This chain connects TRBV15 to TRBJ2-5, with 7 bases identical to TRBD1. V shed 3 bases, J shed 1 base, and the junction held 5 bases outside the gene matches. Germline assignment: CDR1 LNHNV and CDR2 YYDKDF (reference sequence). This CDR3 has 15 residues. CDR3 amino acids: CATSRNSGGQETQYF. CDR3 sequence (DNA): TGTGCCACCAGCAGGAACTCAGGGGGCCAAGAGACCCAGTACTTC.

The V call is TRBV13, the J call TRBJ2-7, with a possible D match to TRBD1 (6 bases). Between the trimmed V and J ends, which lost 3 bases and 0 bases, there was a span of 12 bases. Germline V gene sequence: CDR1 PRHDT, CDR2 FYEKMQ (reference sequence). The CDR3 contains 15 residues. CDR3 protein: CASSFEQGPSYEQYF. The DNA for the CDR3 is TGTGCCAGCAGCTTCGAACAGGGTCCCTCCTACGAGCAGTACTTC.

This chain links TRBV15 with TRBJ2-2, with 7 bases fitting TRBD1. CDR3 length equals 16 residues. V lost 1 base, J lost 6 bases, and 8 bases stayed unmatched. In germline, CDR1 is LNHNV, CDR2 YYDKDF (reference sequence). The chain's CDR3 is CATSRGGTASPGELFF. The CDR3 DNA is TGTGCCACCAGCAGAGGGGGGACAGCTTCCCCCGGGGAGCTGTTTTTT.

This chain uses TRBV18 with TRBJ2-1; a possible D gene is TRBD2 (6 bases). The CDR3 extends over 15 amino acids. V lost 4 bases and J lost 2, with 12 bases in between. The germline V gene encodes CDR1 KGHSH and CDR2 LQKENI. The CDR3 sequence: CASSRREETYNEQFF. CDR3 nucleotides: TGTGCCAGCTCACGCAGGGAGGAGACCTACAATGAGCAGTTCTTC.

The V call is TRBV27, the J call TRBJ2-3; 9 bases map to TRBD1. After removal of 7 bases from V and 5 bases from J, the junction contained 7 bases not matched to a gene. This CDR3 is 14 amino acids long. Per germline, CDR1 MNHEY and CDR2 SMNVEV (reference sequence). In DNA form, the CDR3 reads TGTGCCAGCAAATCGGGACAGGGTGGAGATACGCAGTATTTT. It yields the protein CASKSGQGGDTQYF.

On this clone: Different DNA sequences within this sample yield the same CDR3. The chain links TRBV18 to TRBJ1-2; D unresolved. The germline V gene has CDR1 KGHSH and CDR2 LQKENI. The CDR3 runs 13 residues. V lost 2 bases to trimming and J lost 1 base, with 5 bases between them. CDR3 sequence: CASSPEGNYGYTF. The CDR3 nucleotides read TGTGCCAGCTCACCAGAGGGTAACTATGGCTACACCTTC. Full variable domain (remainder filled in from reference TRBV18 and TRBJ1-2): NAGVMQNPRHLVRRRGQEARLRCSPMKGHSHVYWYRQLPEEGLKFMVYLQKENIIDESGMPKERFSAEFPKEGPSILRIQQVVRGDSAAYFCASSPEGNYGYTFGSGTRLTVV.

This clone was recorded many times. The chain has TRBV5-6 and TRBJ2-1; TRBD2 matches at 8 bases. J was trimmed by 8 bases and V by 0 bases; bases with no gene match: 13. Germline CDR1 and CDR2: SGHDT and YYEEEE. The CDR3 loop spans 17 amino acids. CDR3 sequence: CASSLVTGTRGLHEQFF. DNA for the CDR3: TGTGCCAGCAGCTTGGTAACCGGGACTAGAGGGCTACATGAGCAGTTCTTC.

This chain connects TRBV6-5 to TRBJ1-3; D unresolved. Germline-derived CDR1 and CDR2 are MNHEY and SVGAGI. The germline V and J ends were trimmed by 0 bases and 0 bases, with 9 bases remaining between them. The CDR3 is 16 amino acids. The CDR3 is CASSYSGSGSGNTIYF. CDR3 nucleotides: TGTGCCAGCAGTTACTCCGGTTCAGGCTCTGGAAACACCATATATTTT.

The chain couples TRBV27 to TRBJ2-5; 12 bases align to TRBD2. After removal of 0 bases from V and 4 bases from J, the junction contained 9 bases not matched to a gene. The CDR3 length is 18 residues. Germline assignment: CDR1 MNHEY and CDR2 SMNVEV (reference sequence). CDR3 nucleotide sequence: TGTGCCAGCAGTTTATCTACCCTAGCGGGAGGGCCGGCAGAGACCCAGTACTTC. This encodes CASSLSTLAGGPAETQYF.

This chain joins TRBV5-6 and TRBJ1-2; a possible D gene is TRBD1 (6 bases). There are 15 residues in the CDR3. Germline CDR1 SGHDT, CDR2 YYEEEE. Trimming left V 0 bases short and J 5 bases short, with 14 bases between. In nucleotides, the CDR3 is TGTGCCAGCAGCTTGGGTCTGGGGGCAATTTATGGCTACACCTTC. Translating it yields CASSLGLGAIYGYTF.

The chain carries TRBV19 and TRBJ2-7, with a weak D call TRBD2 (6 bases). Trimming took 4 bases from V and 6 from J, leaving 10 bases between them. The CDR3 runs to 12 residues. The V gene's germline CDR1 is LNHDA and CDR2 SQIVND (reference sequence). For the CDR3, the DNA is TGTGCCAGTAGTACAAGGGGAGGCGAGCAGTACTTC. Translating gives CASSTRGGEQYF.

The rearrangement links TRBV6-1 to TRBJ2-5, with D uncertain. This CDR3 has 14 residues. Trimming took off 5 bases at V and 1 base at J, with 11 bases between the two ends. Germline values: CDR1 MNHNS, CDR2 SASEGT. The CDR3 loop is CASSPLSLQETQYF. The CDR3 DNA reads TGTGCCAGCAGTCCCCTATCACTCCAAGAGACCCAGTACTTC.

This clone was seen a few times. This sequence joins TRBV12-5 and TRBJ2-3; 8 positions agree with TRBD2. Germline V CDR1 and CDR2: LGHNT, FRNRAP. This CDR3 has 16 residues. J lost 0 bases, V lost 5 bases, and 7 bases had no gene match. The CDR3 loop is CASGARRGASTDTQYF. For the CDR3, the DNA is TGTGCTAGTGGTGCCAGGCGGGGGGCTAGCACAGATACGCAGTATTTT.

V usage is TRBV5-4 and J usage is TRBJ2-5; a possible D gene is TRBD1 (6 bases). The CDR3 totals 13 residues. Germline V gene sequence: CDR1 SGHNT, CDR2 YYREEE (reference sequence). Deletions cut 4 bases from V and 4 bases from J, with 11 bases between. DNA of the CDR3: TGTGCCAGCAGCCAAGGGACAACAGAGACCCAGTACTTC. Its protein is CASSQGTTETQYF.

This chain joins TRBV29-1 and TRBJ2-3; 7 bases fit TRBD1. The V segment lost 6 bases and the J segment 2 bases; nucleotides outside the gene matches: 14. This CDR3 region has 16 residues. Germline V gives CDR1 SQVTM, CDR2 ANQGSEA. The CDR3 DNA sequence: TGCAGCGTCCCGAACCCGACAGGGTTTAACACAGATACGCAGTATTTT. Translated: CSVPNPTGFNTDTQYF.

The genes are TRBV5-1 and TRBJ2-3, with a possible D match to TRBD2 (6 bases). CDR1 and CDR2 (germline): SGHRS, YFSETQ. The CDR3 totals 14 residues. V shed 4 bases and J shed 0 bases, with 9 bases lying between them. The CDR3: CASSIGTSTDTQYF. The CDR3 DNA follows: TGCGCCAGCAGCATAGGGACTAGCACAGATACGCAGTATTTT.

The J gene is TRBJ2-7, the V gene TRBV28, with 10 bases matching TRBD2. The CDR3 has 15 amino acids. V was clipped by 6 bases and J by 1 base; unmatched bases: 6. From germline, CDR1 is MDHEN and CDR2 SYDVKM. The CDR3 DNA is TGTGCCAGCAGCGAGACTAGCGGGCCTTCCTACGAGCAGTACTTC. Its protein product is CASSETSGPSYEQYF. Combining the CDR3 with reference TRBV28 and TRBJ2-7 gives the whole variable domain DVKVTQSSRYLVKRTGEKVFLECVQDMDHENMFWYRQDPGLGLRLIYFSYDVKMKEKGDIPEGYSVSREKKERFSLILESASTNQTSMYLCASSETSGPSYEQYFGPGTRLTVT.

Written as DNA, the CDR3 is TGTGCCAGCAGTGACCCTAGCGGGAAGAGCTACGAGCAGTACTTC. Translated, it gives CASSDPSGKSYEQYF. The rearrangement links TRBV6-4 to TRBJ2-7; 9 bases fit TRBD2. There are 15 residues in the CDR3. The junction had 5 bases not matched to a gene; V was cut back by 2 bases and J by 3 bases. CDR1 and CDR2 from the germline V gene are MRHNA and SNTAGT.

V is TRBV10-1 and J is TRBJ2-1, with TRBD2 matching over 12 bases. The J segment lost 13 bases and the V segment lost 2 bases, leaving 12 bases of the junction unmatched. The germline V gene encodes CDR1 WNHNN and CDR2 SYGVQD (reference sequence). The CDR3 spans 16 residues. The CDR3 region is CASSEREGLAGFFQFF. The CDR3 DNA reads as TGCGCCAGCAGTGAGCGGGAAGGACTAGCGGGGTTCTTTCAGTTCTTC.

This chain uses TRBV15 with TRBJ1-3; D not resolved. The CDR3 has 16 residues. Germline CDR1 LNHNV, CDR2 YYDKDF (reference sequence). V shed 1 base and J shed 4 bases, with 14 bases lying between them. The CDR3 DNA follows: TGTGCCACCAGCAGAGGGAGTCAATTATTCGGAAACACCATATATTTT. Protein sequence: CATSRGSQLFGNTIYF.

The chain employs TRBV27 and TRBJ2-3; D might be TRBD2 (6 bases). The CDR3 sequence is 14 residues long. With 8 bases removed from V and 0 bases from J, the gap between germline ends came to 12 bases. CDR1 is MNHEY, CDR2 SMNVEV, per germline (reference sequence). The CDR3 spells CASGASGSTDTQYF. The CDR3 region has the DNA TGTGCCAGCGGAGCCAGCGGGAGCACAGATACGCAGTATTTT.

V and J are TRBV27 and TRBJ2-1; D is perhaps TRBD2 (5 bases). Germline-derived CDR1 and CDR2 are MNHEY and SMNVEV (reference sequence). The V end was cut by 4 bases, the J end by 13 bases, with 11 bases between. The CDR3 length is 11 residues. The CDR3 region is CASSSPRGQFF. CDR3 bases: TGTGCCAGCAGTTCTCCCCGGGGTCAGTTCTTC.

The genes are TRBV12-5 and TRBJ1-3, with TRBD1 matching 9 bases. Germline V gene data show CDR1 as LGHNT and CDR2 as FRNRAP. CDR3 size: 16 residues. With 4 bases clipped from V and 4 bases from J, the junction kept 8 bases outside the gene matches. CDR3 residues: CASGSLLDRGGNTIYF. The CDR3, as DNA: TGTGCTAGTGGTTCGTTATTGGACAGGGGAGGAAACACCATATATTTT.

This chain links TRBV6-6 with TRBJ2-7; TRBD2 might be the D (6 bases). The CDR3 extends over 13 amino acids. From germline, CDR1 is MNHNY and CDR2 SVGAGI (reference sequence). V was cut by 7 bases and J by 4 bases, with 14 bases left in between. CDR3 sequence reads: CASTAGILYEQYF. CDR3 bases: TGTGCCAGCACTGCGGGAATTCTATACGAGCAGTACTTC.

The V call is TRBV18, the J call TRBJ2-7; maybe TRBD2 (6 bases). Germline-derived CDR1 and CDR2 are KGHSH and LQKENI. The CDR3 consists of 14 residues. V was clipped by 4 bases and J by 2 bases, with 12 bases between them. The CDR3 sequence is CASSQRDSTYEQYF. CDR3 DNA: TGTGCCAGCTCACAACGGGACTCCACCTACGAGCAGTACTTC.

The CDR3 region is CASSSLSRTGAAEAFF. The DNA for the CDR3 is TGCGCCAGCAGCTCACTAAGTCGGACAGGGGCGGCAGAAGCTTTCTTT. The genes are TRBV5-1 and TRBJ1-1; 9 bases are shared with TRBD1. The CDR3 consists of 16 residues. V gave up 3 bases and J gave up 8 bases; unmatched junction bases: 14. From germline, CDR1 is SGHRS and CDR2 YFSETQ.

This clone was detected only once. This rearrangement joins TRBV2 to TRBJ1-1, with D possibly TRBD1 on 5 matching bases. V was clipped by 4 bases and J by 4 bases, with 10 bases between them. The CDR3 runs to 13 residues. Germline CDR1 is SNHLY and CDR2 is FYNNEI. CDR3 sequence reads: CASSGVGRTEAFF. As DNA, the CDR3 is TGTGCCAGCAGTGGGGTGGGGCGCACTGAAGCTTTCTTT.

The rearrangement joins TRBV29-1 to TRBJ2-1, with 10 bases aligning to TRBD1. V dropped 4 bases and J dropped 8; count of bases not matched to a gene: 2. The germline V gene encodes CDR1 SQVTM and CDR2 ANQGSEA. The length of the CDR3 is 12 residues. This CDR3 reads CSVGDRGYEQFF. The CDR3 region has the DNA TGCAGCGTTGGGGACAGGGGATATGAGCAGTTCTTC.

CDR3 nucleotides: TGTGCCAGCTCGAAGATTCAGGGAGAAGCTTTCTTT. As protein: CASSKIQGEAFF. The chain combines TRBV18 with TRBJ1-1; TRBD1 might be the D (5 bases). V lost 6 bases, J lost 8 bases, and 13 bases lay in between. Germline V gene data show CDR1 as KGHSH and CDR2 as LQKENI. CDR3 size: 12 residues.

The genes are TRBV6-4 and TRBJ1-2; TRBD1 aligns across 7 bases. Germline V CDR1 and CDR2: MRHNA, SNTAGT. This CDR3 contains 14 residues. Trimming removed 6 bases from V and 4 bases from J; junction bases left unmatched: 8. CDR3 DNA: TGTGCCAGCAGGAGAACAGGGGAGAGCTATGGCTACACCTTC. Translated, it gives CASRRTGESYGYTF.